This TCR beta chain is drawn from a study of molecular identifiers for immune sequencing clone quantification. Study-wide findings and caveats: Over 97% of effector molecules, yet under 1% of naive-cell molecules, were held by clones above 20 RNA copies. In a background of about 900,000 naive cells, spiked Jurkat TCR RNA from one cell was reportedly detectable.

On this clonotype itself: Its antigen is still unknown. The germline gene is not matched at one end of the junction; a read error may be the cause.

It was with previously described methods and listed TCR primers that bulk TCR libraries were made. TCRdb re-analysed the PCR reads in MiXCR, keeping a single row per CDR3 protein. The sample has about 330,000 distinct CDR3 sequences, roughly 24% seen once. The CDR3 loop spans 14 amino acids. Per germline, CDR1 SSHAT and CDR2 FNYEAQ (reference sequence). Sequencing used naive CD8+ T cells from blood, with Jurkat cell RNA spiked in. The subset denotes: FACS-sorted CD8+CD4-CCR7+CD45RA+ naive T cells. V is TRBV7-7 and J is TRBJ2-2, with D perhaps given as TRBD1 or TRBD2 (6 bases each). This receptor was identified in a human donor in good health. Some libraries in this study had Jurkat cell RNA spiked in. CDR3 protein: CASSPLRDTGEPFF. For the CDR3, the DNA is TGTGCCAGCAGCCCTTTGCGGGACACCGGGGAGCCGTTTTTT.